This T cell receptor (beta chain) was sequenced for a study of response to subunit inactivated influenza vaccine. There are 14 residues in the CDR3. Trimming took off 5 bases at V and 4 bases at J, with 14 bases between the two ends. CDR1 is SGHAT, CDR2 FQNNGV, per germline. Concerning this clonotype: No antigen is known for it.

TCRdb reanalysed the RT-PCR reads using MiXCR and keeps one entry per CDR3 protein. The data show just under 550,000 distinct CDR3 sequences, roughly 25% seen once. The study, taken as a whole, reports: With each seasonal influenza vaccination, the authors suggested, few new T cells are recruited.

These sequences were also reported in another study, on T cells expressing NK-cell markers. That publication notes: TCR beta libraries carry UMIs added by 5'RACE template switching. From sorted CD3+CD56+NKG2C+, CD3+CD56+NKG2C- and CD3+CD56-NKG2C+ T cells came the TCR beta repertoires. CD8+ T cells in roughly six donors included dominant NKG2C+ clonotypes at about 1.0-7.0%.

The sequences come from CD4+ T cells sorted from PBMCs, collected less than 13 days after vaccination. The chain uses TRBV11-2 and TRBJ1-1, with D perhaps matching TRBD1 (5 bases). The receptor's source is a middle-aged man who received an inactivated influenza vaccine. The CDR3 bases are TGTGCCAGCAGCCCCCCGGTGGGGGGCACTGAAGCTTTCTTT. Translation gives CASSPPVGGTEAFF.